This TCR beta chain was obtained from a study of T-cell reconstitution after alpha-beta-depleted transplantation in children. Researchers prepared the TCRbeta library using unique molecular identifiers, the study reports. TCRdb reanalysed the PCR reads using MiXCR and keeps one entry per CDR3 protein. The profile shows roughly 500,000 distinct CDR3 sequences, 10% of them singletons. The CDR3 length is 18 residues. Germline V gene sequence: CDR1 SGHVS, CDR2 FQNEAQ. V gave up 5 bases and J gave up 1 base; unmatched junction bases: 16. This clonotype has at least ten counts. Source: PBMCs, taken before TCRalphabeta/CD19-depleted stem cell transplant. The source of this sequence is a child aged 2 to 15 with inherited bone marrow failure, due to receive a stem cell transplant. The chain joins TRBV7-8 to TRBJ2-5; 7 bases fit TRBD2. The CDR3 is CASSPRLAGPGAQETQYF. CDR3 nucleotides: TGTGCCAGCAGCCCCCGCTTAGCGGGCCCTGGGGCCCAAGAGACCCAGTACTTC.